These 14 T cell receptor beta chains came from one sample sequenced in a study of T cells in Graves' hyperthyroidism and ophthalmopathy. Amplification of TCR beta CDR3 regions was performed using RNA transcripts as template. Using the HTBI primer set, a first-round RT-PCR was run on the TCR CDR3. MiXCR was run by TCRdb on the multiplex PCR reads, yielding one entry per CDR3 protein. This sample has about 740,000 distinct CDR3 sequences; 11% to 15% occur once, and the top ten carry 10% to 13%. Sequencing was performed on blood. The source is a woman aged 18-29 years with Graves' hyperthyroidism.

This clonotype was observed a few times. V usage is TRBV7-3 and J usage is TRBJ2-1, with 13 bases that match TRBD2. V lost 1 base to trimming and J lost 7 bases; unmatched junction nucleotides: 7. The CDR3 is 17 residues long. Germline values: CDR1 SGHTA, CDR2 FQGTGA. CDR3 DNA sequence: TGTGCCAGCAGCTTAAAGGCAGGACTAGCGGGAGATAATGAGCAGTTCTTC. Translating it yields CASSLKAGLAGDNEQFF.

This chain uses TRBV11-3 with TRBJ2-7; D ambiguous. CDR3 length equals 14 residues. Looked up from germline, CDR1 is SGHNT and CDR2 is YENEEA. Between the trimmed V and J ends, which lost 1 base and 3 bases, there was a span of 10 bases. For the CDR3, the DNA is TGTGCCAGCAGCTTAGGTCCACGGCACTACGAGCAGTACTTC. Translating it yields CASSLGPRHYEQYF.

The table lists this clonotype with many counts. The chain uses TRBV28 and TRBJ1-5, with TRBD1 identical over 7 bases. The CDR3 runs 14 residues. Looked up from germline, CDR1 is MDHEN and CDR2 is SYDVKM. J gave up 6 bases and V 7 bases, and 9 bases lay outside the gene matches. The CDR3 protein is CASKRGGSFQPQHF. In nucleotides, the CDR3 is TGTGCCAGCAAGAGAGGGGGCTCTTTTCAGCCCCAGCATTTT. Drawing the rest from reference TRBV28 and TRBJ1-5, the complete variable domain is DVKVTQSSRYLVKRTGEKVFLECVQDMDHENMFWYRQDPGLGLRLIYFSYDVKMKEKGDIPEGYSVSREKKERFSLILESASTNQTSMYLCASKRGGSFQPQHFGDGTRLSIL.

Only a few counts were recorded for this clonotype. J is TRBJ2-1 and V is TRBV6-2 or TRBV6-3; no clear D gene. Per germline, CDR1 MNHEY and CDR2 SVGEGT. This CDR3 spans 11 amino acids. V lost 9 bases, J lost 7 bases, and 10 bases lay in between. Here the CDR3 reads CASTVGNEQFF. The DNA of the CDR3 is TGTGCCAGTACCGTGGGGAATGAGCAGTTCTTC.

Ten or more counts support this clonotype. This chain uses TRBV7-2 with TRBJ2-1, with D possibly being TRBD2 (6 bases). The ends were cut back, 5 bases at V and 2 bases at J, with 16 bases in the middle. This CDR3 contains 16 residues. Per germline, CDR1 SGHTA and CDR2 FQGNSA. CDR3 in amino acids: CASSDPLAAPYNEQFF. In DNA form, the CDR3 reads TGTGCCAGCAGCGACCCACTAGCCGCGCCCTACAATGAGCAGTTCTTC.

The sample holds many counts of this clonotype. This chain links TRBV6-2 or TRBV6-3 with TRBJ1-2, with D uncertain. With 8 bases removed from V and 1 base from J, the gap between germline ends came to 11 bases. This CDR3 has 13 residues. CDR1 MNHEY and CDR2 SVGEGT come from the germline V gene. The CDR3: CASQGYGNYGYTF. Here the CDR3 DNA reads TGTGCCAGCCAAGGATACGGTAACTATGGCTACACCTTC.

The gene calls are TRBV7-2 and TRBJ1-4, with D unclear. The V gene lost 2 bases and the J gene lost 8 bases, with 6 bases spanning the gap. The germline V gene encodes CDR1 SGHTA and CDR2 FQGNSA. The CDR3 runs to 12 residues. The DNA of the CDR3 is TGTGCCAGCAGCTTATTTCAGGAAAAACTGTTTTTT. This translates into CASSLFQEKLFF.

This clonotype has only a few counts. Sequence at one end of the junction differs from germline and may be a read error. The CDR3 DNA reads as TGTGCCAGCAGTTACTGGCAGGGCCTAAACACTGAAGCTTCCTTT. Residues: CASSYWQGLNTEASF. The chain has TRBV6-2 or TRBV6-3 and TRBJ1-1; D may be TRBD1 (5 bases). The CDR3 spans 15 residues. Germline V lookup: CDR1 MNHEY, CDR2 SVGEGT.

The chain links TRBV20-1 to TRBJ2-7, with 8 nucleotides matching TRBD2. Germline loops: CDR1 DFQATT, CDR2 SNEGSKA (reference sequence). V was clipped by 3 bases and J by 2 bases; unmatched bases: 3. There are 13 residues in the CDR3. This CDR3 reads CSASGRAPYEQYF. In DNA, the CDR3 is TGCAGTGCTAGCGGGAGGGCCCCCTACGAGCAGTACTTC.

This clonotype appeared many times. The rearrangement uses TRBV20-1 and TRBJ2-2; no clear D gene. The germline gives CDR1 DFQATT, CDR2 SNEGSKA (reference sequence). The CDR3 runs to 15 residues. V shed 2 bases and J shed 4 bases, with 14 bases lying between them. The CDR3 here is CSARSSGRGTGELFF. The CDR3 DNA reads as TGCAGTGCTAGATCCTCTGGTCGCGGCACCGGGGAGCTGTTTTTT.

This sequence joins TRBV6-5 and TRBJ2-1; TRBD2 aligns across 11 bases. With 8 bases clipped from V and 8 bases from J, the junction kept 14 bases outside the gene matches. This CDR3 comprises 16 residues. Germline CDR1 and CDR2: MNHEY and SVGAGI. CDR3 bases: TGTGCCAGCGGTTCGTTTAGCGGGAGGGCCGGGGATGAGCAGTTCTTC. Its protein is CASGSFSGRAGDEQFF.

The chain couples TRBV2 to TRBJ1-4, with D perhaps TRBD1 (6 bases). V lost 2 bases and J 8 bases, leaving 12 bases between the germline ends. CDR1 and CDR2 from the germline V gene are SNHLY and FYNNEI. The CDR3 length is 14 residues. The CDR3: CASSEHRAGEKLFF. DNA for the CDR3: TGTGCCAGCAGTGAACACAGGGCGGGGGAAAAACTGTTTTTT. The full variable domain, rest sourced from reference TRBV2 and TRBJ1-4, is EPEVTQTPSHQVTQMGQEVILRCVPISNHLYFYWYRQILGQKVEFLVSFYNNEISEKSEIFDDQFSVERPDGSNFTLKIRSTKLEDSAMYFCASSEHRAGEKLFFGSGTQLSVL.

The chain couples TRBV4-1 to TRBJ2-1; 9 bases align to TRBD2. The CDR3 runs 16 residues. V lost 3 bases to trimming and J lost 2 bases; unmatched junction nucleotides: 5. From germline, CDR1 is MGHRA and CDR2 YSYEKL. The CDR3 DNA reads as TGCGCCAGCAGCCAGGCAACTAGCGGGCCCTACAATGAGCAGTTCTTC. Translated, it gives CASSQATSGPYNEQFF.

This clonotype showed up many times. The chain is built from TRBV18 and TRBJ2-7; D is perhaps TRBD2 (6 bases). Germline CDR1 reads KGHSH; CDR2 reads LQKENI. Between the trimmed V and J ends, which lost 3 bases and 0 bases, there was a span of 15 bases. CDR3 length: 16 residues. CDR3 residues: CASSPEEGGDSYEQYF. CDR3 nucleotide sequence: TGTGCCAGCTCACCGGAGGAGGGCGGAGACTCCTACGAGCAGTACTTC.